One and the same sample provided the 13 T cell receptor beta chains below, sequenced in a study of blood T cell repertoires in COVID-19. Sequenced by immunoSEQ multiplex PCR; TCRdb stores in-frame clones only, minus some. This table has about 100,000 clones, 92% appearing once. Sequences were obtained from peripheral blood. The receptors come from a middle-aged man with active COVID-19.

This sequence joins TRBV6-5 and TRBJ2-5; 9 nucleotides line up with TRBD1. This CDR3 is built from 15 residues. Germline V gene lookup returns CDR1 MNHEY and CDR2 SVGAGI. V was clipped by 7 bases and J by 5 bases; unmatched bases: 11. The CDR3 nucleotides read TGTGCCAGCACTAGGGACAGGGTGGCTTTCGAGACCCAGTACTTC. Translated: CASTRDRVAFETQYF.

Concerning this clone itself: Additional DNA sequences in this sample encode the identical CDR3. This rearrangement joins TRBV12-3 or TRBV12-4 to TRBJ1-1, with D perhaps matching TRBD1 (5 bases). The CDR3 is made up of 13 amino acids. Trimming stripped 6 bases from V and 1 base from J, with 9 bases between. Written as DNA, the CDR3 is TGTGCCAGCAGCCCTACAGGGAACACTGAAGCTTTCTTT. Protein: CASSPTGNTEAFF.

The V call is TRBV4-2, the J call TRBJ1-4; no clear D. The germline V gene has CDR1 LGHNA and CDR2 YNFKEQ. V dropped 2 bases and J dropped 7 bases, with 11 bases sitting between them. CDR3 size: 14 residues. This CDR3 reads CASSQTLAREKLFF. As DNA, the CDR3 is TGTGCCAGCAGCCAAACTTTAGCACGTGAAAAACTGTTTTTT.

This chain joins TRBV6-5 and TRBJ2-7, with TRBD1 matching over 8 bases. Trimming took 2 bases from V and 2 from J; bases not matched to a gene: 2. The V gene's germline CDR1 is MNHEY and CDR2 SVGAGI. This CDR3 comprises 14 residues. CDR3 amino acids: CASSYRRGPYEQYF. In DNA, the CDR3 is TGTGCCAGCAGTTACCGCAGGGGGCCCTACGAGCAGTACTTC.

This clone was recorded once. The gene calls are TRBV28 and TRBJ1-1; TRBD1 agrees at 7 bases. The V and J ends lost 2 bases and 1 base, in that order; junction bases with no gene match: 1. The germline V gene has CDR1 MDHEN and CDR2 SYDVKM. The length of the CDR3 is 14 residues. CDR3 protein: CASSLQGENTEAFF. The CDR3 DNA reads TGTGCCAGCAGTTTACAGGGGGAGAACACTGAAGCTTTCTTT.

The CDR3 nucleotides are TGTGCCAGCAGCGTAGGGGGACTAGCGGGCACCTACGAGCAGTACTTC. Its protein is CASSVGGLAGTYEQYF. V gene TRBV9 combines with J gene TRBJ2-7; TRBD2 aligns across 12 bases. Looked up from germline, CDR1 is SGDLS and CDR2 is YYNGEE. The CDR3 extends over 16 amino acids. V shed 0 bases, J shed 2 bases, and the junction held 3 bases outside the gene matches.

The rearrangement links TRBV19 to TRBJ1-5; tentative D call: TRBD1 (5 bases). V was cut by 7 bases and J by 2 bases, with 18 bases left in between. The CDR3 has 16 residues. Looked up from germline, CDR1 is LNHDA and CDR2 is SQIVND (reference sequence). DNA of the CDR3: TGTGCCAGTACCCCTGGCAGGGTGGTGGGCAATCAGCCCCAGCATTTT. Translating gives CASTPGRVVGNQPQHF.

The chain has TRBV28 and TRBJ1-2; tentative D call: TRBD1 (6 bases). The CDR3 has 15 amino acids. Germline assignment: CDR1 MDHEN and CDR2 SYDVKM. Trimming cost V 2 bases and J 5 bases, with 15 bases left between them. The CDR3 region is CASSLVQGQRYGYTF. For the CDR3, the DNA is TGTGCCAGCAGTTTAGTTCAGGGGCAGAGATATGGCTACACCTTC.

The rearrangement joins TRBV4-1 to TRBJ2-7, with D possibly TRBD2 on 7 matching bases. V gave up 0 bases and J gave up 3 bases, with 12 bases separating them. CDR1 is MGHRA, CDR2 YSYEKL, per germline. The CDR3 sequence is 15 residues long. CDR3 in DNA: TGCGCCAGCAGCCAAGAAGGGGGGGGTTTCTACGAGCAGTACTTC. It yields the protein CASSQEGGGFYEQYF.

The table lists this clone with a count of one. V and J are TRBV7-9 and TRBJ2-1; no firm D call. Trimming removed 5 bases at V and 6 bases at J, with 11 bases between. The CDR3 covers 13 residues. Germline V CDR1 and CDR2: SEHNR, FQNEAQ (reference sequence). CDR3: CASSGAQRNEQFF. In nucleotides, the CDR3 is TGTGCCAGCAGCGGTGCGCAGCGCAATGAGCAGTTCTTC.

V and J are TRBV10-2 and TRBJ2-7; 9 nucleotides align to TRBD2. The CDR3 consists of 13 residues. The J segment lost 7 bases and the V segment lost 6 bases, leaving 7 bases of the junction unmatched. The germline gives CDR1 WSHSY, CDR2 SAAADI. CDR3 region: CASRGRLAGEQYF. The CDR3 region has the DNA TGCGCCAGCAGGGGGCGGCTAGCGGGGGAGCAGTACTTC.

This clone was counted between two and nine times. This sequence joins TRBV7-8 and TRBJ1-4, with D perhaps matching TRBD1 (5 bases). The CDR3 totals 14 residues. V was trimmed by 5 bases and J by 8 bases, leaving 15 bases between them. Germline assignment: CDR1 SGHVS and CDR2 FQNEAQ. CDR3 sequence reads: CASSPGQGEEKLFF. DNA for the CDR3: TGTGCCAGCAGCCCCGGGCAGGGCGAGGAAAAACTGTTTTTT. The full variable domain, rest sourced from reference TRBV7-8 and TRBJ1-4, is GAGVSQSPRYKVAKRGQDVALRCDPISGHVSLFWYQQALGQGPEFLTYFQNEAQLDKSGLPSDRFFAERPEGSVSTLKIQRTQQEDSAVYLCASSPGQGEEKLFFGSGTQLSVL.

The rearrangement joins TRBV28 to TRBJ1-2; 10 nucleotides align to TRBD1. The V and J ends lost 4 bases and 8 bases, in that order; junction bases with no gene match: 7. The CDR3 covers 14 residues. Germline loops: CDR1 MDHEN, CDR2 SYDVKM. DNA of the CDR3: TGTGCCAGCAGTTCTCCGGGACAGGGGAACGGCTACACCTTC. It yields the protein CASSSPGQGNGYTF.